This TCR beta chain was obtained from a study of T cells in women clearing cervical HPV infection. Method: immunoSEQ multiplex PCR; TCRdb's copy keeps in-frame clones and lacks some. The sample's table shows around 39,000 clones. Findings and limits, study-wide: Timing of associations relative to infection is unclear; T-cell subsets were not isolated.

As concerns this clone: Its antigen remains unknown. Read sequence stops 3 residues before the CDR3 end, and the germline J gene provides the missing end.

CDR1 GTSNPN and CDR2 SVGIG come from the germline V gene (reference sequence). The CDR3 is 13 amino acids. The chain couples TRBV30 to TRBJ2-2; no reliable D call. Sequences were obtained from blood buffy coat. The receptor comes from a woman aged 18 to 75 with a cervical HPV16 infection that either progressed to CIN3+ or cleared (not recorded which). CDR3 bases read: TGTGCCTGGAGTGTAAGCTGGGCCAACGTG. Translated, it gives CAWSVSWANV. The entire CDR3 sequence reads CAWSVSWANVLFF.